What follows describes a single TCR beta chain. Its antigen is not yet known. Per-base qualities were not stored, and no clone one base away is much larger. The library was produced with the immunoSEQ multiplex PCR assay. On the study's bioinformatics: A statistical classification framework was built for diagnosing cytomegalovirus status from the catalog of TCR beta chain sequences. What TCRdb holds here is the immuneACCESS table cut down to in-frame rearrangements. Part of the clones is not present; checked against another copy, under half of the missing clones reflect an unresolved V gene, and the others are unexplained. The DNA was the basis for D and trimming; V, J and clone size are from that table. The sample table shows 150,000 to 200,000 clones, and roughly 84% are seen once. The ten most abundant clones make up roughly a tenth of the sample. This entry belongs to a study of cytomegalovirus exposure and HLA in healthy donors (dated by TCRdb to the late 2010s). For context, the study as a whole: The roughly 700 repertoires of the first cohort and the 95 to 150 validation repertoires were produced on the same platform, according to a later analysis. The study was designed to test whether signatures of past pathogen exposure could be identified by cataloging public T cell receptors. Besides the first cohort of around 700 subjects, a separate validation cohort made up of roughly 120 different subjects was used. The study combined high-throughput TCR immunosequencing, statistical association of individual TCRs with disease status, and machine learning to predict cytomegalovirus infection status. What the work shows at the level of the full study, not this receptor alone: Most TCR sequences were seen in very few donors, while some public TCRs were found in many individuals. The classifier was reported to diagnose cytomegalovirus status with high specificity and sensitivity in both the original cohort and the validation cohort. The validation cohort had no HLA typing available for a later analysis, so co-occurrence within that cohort was assessed over all 120 or so repertoires. The authors suggested that the approach could potentially be extended to other disease states and immunological phenotypes. Three of the identified cytomegalovirus-associated TCR beta chains were confirmed in vitro to be specific for cytomegalovirus antigens. A total of fewer than 200 TCR beta chains were listed by the study as associated with cytomegalovirus. In a later analysis, TCRs clustered in the first cohort were found to also tend to co-occur in the roughly 120 validation repertoires, with 90% to 95% of cluster scores above 0.

Donors formed part of the validation cohort, which comprised over a hundred subjects and was distinct from the first cohort of 666 subjects. The CDR3 sequence holds 13 residues, the cysteine and phenylalanine included. Only CDR3 DNA remains: 39 bases, in frame from the first base. Looking up the germline V gene (reference sequence) yields CDR1 GTSNPN and CDR2 SVGIG. Relative to germline, V is missing 4 bases and J is missing 9 bases, with 8 bases of the junction outside any gene match. Sequenced material: PBMCs. The receptor was isolated from a man aged 25-45 years in good health and CMV-seropositive. The chain is assembled from TRBV30 and TRBJ2-1; 8 middle bases align to TRBD2. CDR3 sequence: CAWNQAGEGEQFF. The bases are TGTGCCTGGAATCAAGCGGGAGAGGGTGAGCAGTTCTTC. Here the CDR3 is joined to the reference TRBV30 and TRBJ2-1 genes, and the full variable domain is: SQTIHQWPATLVQPVGSPLSLECTVEGTSNPNLYWYRQAAGRGLQLLFYSVGIGQISSEVPQNLSASRPQDRQFILSSKKLLLSDSGFYLCAWNQAGEGEQFFGPGTRLTVL.